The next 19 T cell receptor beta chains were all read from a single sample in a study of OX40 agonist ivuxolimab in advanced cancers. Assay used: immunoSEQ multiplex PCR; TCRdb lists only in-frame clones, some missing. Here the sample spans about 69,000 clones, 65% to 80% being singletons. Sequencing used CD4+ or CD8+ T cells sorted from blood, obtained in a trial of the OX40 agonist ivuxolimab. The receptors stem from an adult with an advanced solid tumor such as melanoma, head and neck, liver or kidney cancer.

The CDR3 DNA is TGTGCCAGTAGTATAAGAGGTGAAGGCTACACCTTC. Its translation is CASSIRGEGYTF. The chain carries TRBV19 and TRBJ1-2; D remains unclear. Looked up from germline, CDR1 is LNHDA and CDR2 is SQIVND (reference sequence). The V gene lost 2 bases and the J gene lost 8 bases, with 9 bases spanning the gap. The CDR3 spans 12 residues. Full variable domain (missing parts from reference TRBV19 and TRBJ1-2): DGGITQSPKYLFRKEGQNVTLSCEQNLNHDAMYWYRQDPGQGLRLIYYSQIVNDFQKGDIAEGYSVSREKKESFPLTVTSAQKNPTAFYLCASSIRGEGYTFGSGTRLTVV.

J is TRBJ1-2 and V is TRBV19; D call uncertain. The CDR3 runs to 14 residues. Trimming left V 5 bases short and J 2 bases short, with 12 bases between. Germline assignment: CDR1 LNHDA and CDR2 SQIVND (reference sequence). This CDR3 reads CASSPQTGNYGYTF. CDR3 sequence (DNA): TGTGCCAGTAGTCCCCAGACGGGGAACTATGGCTACACCTTC.

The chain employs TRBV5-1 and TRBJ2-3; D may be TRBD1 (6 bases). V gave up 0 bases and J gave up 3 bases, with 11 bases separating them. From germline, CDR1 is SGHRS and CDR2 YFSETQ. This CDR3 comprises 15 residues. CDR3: CASSLVGQITDTQYF. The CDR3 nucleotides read TGCGCCAGCAGCTTGGTAGGACAGATAACAGATACGCAGTATTTT.

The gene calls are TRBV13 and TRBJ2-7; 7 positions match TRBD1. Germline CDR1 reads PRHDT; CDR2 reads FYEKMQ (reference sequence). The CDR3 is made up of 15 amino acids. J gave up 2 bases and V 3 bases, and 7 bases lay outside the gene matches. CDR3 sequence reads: CASSFTGATTYEQYF. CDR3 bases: TGTGCCAGCAGCTTCACAGGGGCGACAACCTACGAGCAGTACTTC.

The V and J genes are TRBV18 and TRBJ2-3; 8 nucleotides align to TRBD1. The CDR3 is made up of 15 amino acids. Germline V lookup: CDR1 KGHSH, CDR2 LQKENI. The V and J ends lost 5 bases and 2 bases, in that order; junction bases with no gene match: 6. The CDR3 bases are TGTGCCAGCTCAGCCGGGACAGGATTCACAGATACGCAGTATTTT. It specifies CASSAGTGFTDTQYF.

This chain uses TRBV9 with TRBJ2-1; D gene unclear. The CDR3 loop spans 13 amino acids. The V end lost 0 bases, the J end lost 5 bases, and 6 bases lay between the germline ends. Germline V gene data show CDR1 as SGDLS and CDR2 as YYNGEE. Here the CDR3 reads CASSVEAHNEQFF. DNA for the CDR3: TGTGCCAGCAGCGTAGAGGCCCACAATGAGCAGTTCTTC.

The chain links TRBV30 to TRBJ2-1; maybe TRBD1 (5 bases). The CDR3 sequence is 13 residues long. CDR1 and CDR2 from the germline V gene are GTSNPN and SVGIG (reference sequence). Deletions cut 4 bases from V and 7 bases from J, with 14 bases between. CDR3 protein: CAWTSTDRNEQFF. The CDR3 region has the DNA TGTGCCTGGACCTCTACCGACAGAAATGAGCAGTTCTTC.

CDR3 DNA sequence: TGCGCCAGCAGCTTGGATGGGGGGCGCACAGATACGCAGTATTTT. It codes for CASSLDGGRTDTQYF. This chain connects TRBV5-1 to TRBJ2-3; D is possibly TRBD1 or TRBD2 (6 bases each). The CDR3 has 15 residues. Germline CDR1 is SGHRS and CDR2 is YFSETQ. V lost 0 bases and J 1 base, leaving 9 bases between the germline ends.

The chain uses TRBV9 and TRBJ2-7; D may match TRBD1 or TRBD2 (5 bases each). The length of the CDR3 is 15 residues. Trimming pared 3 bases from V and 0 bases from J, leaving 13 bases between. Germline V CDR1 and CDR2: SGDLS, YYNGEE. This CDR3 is CASSARDVSSYEQYF. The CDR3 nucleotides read TGTGCCAGCAGCGCCAGGGACGTAAGCTCCTACGAGCAGTACTTC.

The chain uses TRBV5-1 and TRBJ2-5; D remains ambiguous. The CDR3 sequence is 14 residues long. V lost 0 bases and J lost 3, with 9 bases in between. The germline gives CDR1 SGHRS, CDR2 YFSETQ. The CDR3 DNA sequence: TGCGCCAGCAGCTTGGATACGAGTGAAGAGACCCAGTACTTC. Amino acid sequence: CASSLDTSEETQYF.

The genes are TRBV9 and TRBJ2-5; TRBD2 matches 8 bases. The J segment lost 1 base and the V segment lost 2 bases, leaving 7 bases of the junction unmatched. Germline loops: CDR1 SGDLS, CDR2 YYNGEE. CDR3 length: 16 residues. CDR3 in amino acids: CASSVRGLGPQETQYF. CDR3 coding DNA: TGTGCCAGCAGCGTTAGGGGACTAGGTCCCCAAGAGACCCAGTACTTC.

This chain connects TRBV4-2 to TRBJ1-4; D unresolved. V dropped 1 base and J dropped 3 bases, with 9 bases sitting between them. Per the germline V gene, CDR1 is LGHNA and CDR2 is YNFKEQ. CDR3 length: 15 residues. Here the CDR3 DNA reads TGTGCCAGCAGCCAAGTTCGGACTCCTAATGAAAAACTGTTTTTT. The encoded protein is CASSQVRTPNEKLFF.

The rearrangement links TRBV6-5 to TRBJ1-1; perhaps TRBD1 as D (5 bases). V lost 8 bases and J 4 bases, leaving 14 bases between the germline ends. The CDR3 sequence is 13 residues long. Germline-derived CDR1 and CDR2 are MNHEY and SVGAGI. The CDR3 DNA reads TGTGCCAGCGCGTCAAGGGGAATCACTGAAGCTTTCTTT. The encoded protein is CASASRGITEAFF.

The CDR3 DNA is TGTGCCAGCCTAGACAGGGACTCTAATGAAAAACTGTTTTTT. Its translation is CASLDRDSNEKLFF. This chain links TRBV6-1 with TRBJ1-4; 7 nucleotides agree with TRBD1. Losses at the gene ends were 8 bases for V and 3 bases for J; bases not matched to a gene: 6. CDR1 is MNHNS, CDR2 SASEGT, per germline. The CDR3 spans 14 residues.

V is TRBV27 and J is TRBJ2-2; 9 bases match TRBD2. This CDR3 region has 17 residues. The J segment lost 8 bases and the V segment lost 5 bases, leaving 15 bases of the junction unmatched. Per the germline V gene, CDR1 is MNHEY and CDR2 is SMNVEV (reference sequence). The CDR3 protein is CASSQGLGGGGSGELFF. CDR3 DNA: TGTGCCAGCAGTCAAGGACTGGGCGGGGGGGGATCGGGGGAGCTGTTTTTT.

DNA for the CDR3: TGTGCCAGCAGCCAATACGCGGGAGGAGGTAATGAGCAGTTCTTC. This codes for CASSQYAGGGNEQFF. The chain joins TRBV4-2 to TRBJ2-1; 8 bases align to TRBD2. CDR1 is LGHNA, CDR2 YNFKEQ, per germline. The CDR3 covers 15 residues. Unmatched junction bases numbered 7, after V lost 2 bases and J lost 7 bases.

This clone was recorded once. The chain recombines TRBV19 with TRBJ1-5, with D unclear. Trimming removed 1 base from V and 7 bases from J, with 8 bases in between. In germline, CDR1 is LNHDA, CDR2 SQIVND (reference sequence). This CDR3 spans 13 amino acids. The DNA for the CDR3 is TGTGCCAGTAGTATAGCATTGGGACAGCCCCAGCATTTT. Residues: CASSIALGQPQHF.

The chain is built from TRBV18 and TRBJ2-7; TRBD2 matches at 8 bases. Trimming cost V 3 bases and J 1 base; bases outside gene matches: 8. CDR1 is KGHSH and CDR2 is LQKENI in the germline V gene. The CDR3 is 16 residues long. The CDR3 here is CASSPTSGGVSYEQYF. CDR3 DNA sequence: TGTGCCAGCTCACCCACCAGCGGGGGAGTTTCCTACGAGCAGTACTTC. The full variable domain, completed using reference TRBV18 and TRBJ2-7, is NAGVMQNPRHLVRRRGQEARLRCSPMKGHSHVYWYRQLPEEGLKFMVYLQKENIIDESGMPKERFSAEFPKEGPSILRIQQVVRGDSAAYFCASSPTSGGVSYEQYFGPGTRLTVT.

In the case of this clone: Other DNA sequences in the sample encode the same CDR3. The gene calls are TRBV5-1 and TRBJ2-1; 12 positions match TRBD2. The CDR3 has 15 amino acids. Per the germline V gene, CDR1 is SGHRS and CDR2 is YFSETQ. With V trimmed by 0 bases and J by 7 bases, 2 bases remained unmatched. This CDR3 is CASSLGLAGVNEQFF. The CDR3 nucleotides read TGCGCCAGCAGCTTGGGACTAGCGGGAGTGAATGAGCAGTTCTTC.